This entry is about one T cell receptor (beta chain). The source of the sample is a study of CD8 T cells in ankylosing spondylitis. Molecular-barcoded quantitative 5'-RACE produced these TCR beta libraries. MiXCR, run by TCRdb on the 5' RACE reads, gives a single entry per CDR3 protein. The sample consists of about 200,000 distinct CDR3 sequences, around 13% of them appearing once. The V end lost 7 bases, the J end lost 5 bases, and 11 bases lay between the germline ends. The CDR3 contains 12 residues. The V gene's germline CDR1 is SEHNR and CDR2 FQNEAQ (reference sequence). The receptor's source is a male donor with ankylosing spondylitis or in good health (not recorded which). V usage is TRBV7-9 and J usage is TRBJ1-1; no definite D call. Sequencing was carried out using blood, either unsorted or a sorted T cell fraction (not recorded which). The CDR3 sequence: CASKGRGTEAFF. CDR3 DNA: TGTGCCAGCAAGGGAAGAGGGACTGAAGCTTTCTTT.